This entry lists 21 T cell receptor beta chains sequenced from one sample in a study of memory CD4+ T cells and cytomegalovirus serostatus. Clones were sequenced by immunoSEQ multiplex PCR, and TCRdb holds only the in-frame ones, with some missing. The repertoire consists of 70,000 or so clones, with around four fifths occurring once and the leading ten covering 2% to 3%. The sort gate was single viable CD3+CD4+CD8-CD45RO+ cells for memory CD4+ T cells. Sequenced: memory CD4+ T cells from blood. Receptors originate from an adult in good health and CMV-seropositive.

The rearrangement joins TRBV6-6 to TRBJ1-1; maybe TRBD1 (5 bases). The CDR3 spans 12 residues. CDR1 MNHNY and CDR2 SVGAGI come from the germline V gene (reference sequence). Trimming left V 6 bases short and J 3 bases short, with 8 bases between. DNA of the CDR3: TGTGCCAGCAGGGGGGGGGACACTGAAGCTTTCTTT. As protein: CASRGGDTEAFF.

The CDR3 DNA is TGTGCCAGCTCCGGACAGTACGCCTACGAGCAGTACTTC. It specifies CASSGQYAYEQYF. This chain connects TRBV19 to TRBJ2-7; D perhaps matches TRBD1 (6 bases). This CDR3 is built from 13 residues. Germline V gene sequence: CDR1 LNHDA, CDR2 SQIVND (reference sequence). Trimming shortened V by 9 bases and J by 2 bases, and 14 bases separated the two germline ends.

The chain links TRBV10-1 to TRBJ2-1; D is ambiguous. Trimming stripped 3 bases from V and 2 bases from J, with 8 bases between. CDR1 WNHNN and CDR2 SYGVQD come from the germline V gene (reference sequence). The CDR3 length is 14 residues. The CDR3 protein is CASSETAPYNEQFF. The CDR3, as DNA: TGCGCCAGCAGTGAAACAGCCCCCTACAATGAGCAGTTCTTC.

This clone has more than one count but fewer than ten. The rearrangement uses TRBV2 and TRBJ1-1, with D possibly TRBD1 on 5 matching bases. The CDR3 loop spans 13 amino acids. The germline CDR1 and CDR2 sequences are SNHLY and FYNNEI. V was trimmed by 6 bases and J by 11 bases, leaving 19 bases between them. CDR3 residues: CASSADKGREAFF. The CDR3 DNA is TGTGCCAGCAGCGCTGACAAGGGGCGCGAGGCTTTCTTT.

This chain uses TRBV19 with TRBJ1-5, with D unresolved. V shed 7 bases and J shed 2 bases, with 15 bases lying between them. This CDR3 comprises 15 residues. Germline lookup yields CDR1 LNHDA and CDR2 SQIVND (reference sequence). The CDR3 here is CASIGFSVGNQPQHF. CDR3 bases: TGTGCCAGTATTGGGTTCTCTGTCGGCAATCAGCCCCAGCATTTT.

The chain joins TRBV10-3 to TRBJ1-3; D is possibly TRBD1 (6 bases). The CDR3 spans 17 residues. V gave up 7 bases and J gave up 0 bases, with 19 bases separating them. Germline assignment: CDR1 ENHRY and CDR2 SYGVKD. CDR3 loop: CAITRNRVSGSGNTIYF. The CDR3 DNA is TGTGCCATCACTCGAAACAGGGTTTCCGGCTCTGGAAACACCATATATTTT.

A single count supports this clone. J is TRBJ1-2 and V is TRBV20-1; D gene uncertain. The CDR3 sequence is 11 residues long. Between the trimmed V and J ends, which lost 7 bases and 4 bases, there was a span of 10 bases. Per the germline V gene, CDR1 is DFQATT and CDR2 is SNEGSKA (reference sequence). The CDR3 nucleotides are TGCAGTGTGGGGTCCGGCTATGGCTACACCTTC. Residues: CSVGSGYGYTF.

As regards this clone: At one boundary the junction diverges from the germline segment, which might be a read error. This chain uses TRBV11-2 with TRBJ1-1; D remains ambiguous. The length of the CDR3 is 14 residues. From germline, CDR1 is SGHAT and CDR2 FQNNGV. The CDR3 here is CASSLGGGSTGAFF. CDR3 bases: TGTGCCAGCAGCTTAGGGGGAGGATCAACTGGAGCTTTCTTT.

The genes are TRBV7-2 and TRBJ2-5; a weak D match, TRBD2 (6 bases). This CDR3 has 14 residues. The ends were cut back, 5 bases at V and 0 bases at J, with 10 bases in the middle. Germline V gives CDR1 SGHTA, CDR2 FQGNSA. The DNA for the CDR3 is TGTGCCAGCAGCCCGCGGGGAGACCAAGAGACCCAGTACTTC. Protein product: CASSPRGDQETQYF.

The chain combines TRBV5-1 with TRBJ2-2; no clear D. The V gene's germline CDR1 is SGHRS and CDR2 YFSETQ. The V end was cut by 4 bases, the J end by 1 base, with 5 bases between. This CDR3 region has 13 residues. CDR3 sequence reads: CASSELNTGELFF. CDR3 coding DNA: TGCGCCAGCAGCGAGTTGAACACCGGGGAGCTGTTTTTT. The full variable domain, with the rest looked up from reference TRBV5-1 and TRBJ2-2, is KAGVTQTPRYLIKTRGQQVTLSCSPISGHRSVSWYQQTPGQGLQFLFEYFSETQRNKGNFPGRFSGRQFSNSRSEMNVSTLELGDSALYLCASSELNTGELFFGEGSRLTVL.

The chain combines TRBV7-9 with TRBJ2-3; no definite D call. The length of the CDR3 is 13 residues. The V and J ends lost 3 bases and 7 bases respectively, with 11 bases between them. Germline CDR1 is SEHNR and CDR2 is FQNEAQ (reference sequence). DNA of the CDR3: TGTGCCAGCAGCTTTCTTGGAGAATATACGCAGTATTTT. It is translated as CASSFLGEYTQYF.

The V call is TRBV11-2, the J call TRBJ2-5; D remains unclear. V was trimmed by 1 base and J by 4 bases, leaving 10 bases between them. The germline gives CDR1 SGHAT, CDR2 FQNNGV. This CDR3 has 14 amino acids. CDR3 nucleotide sequence: TGTGCCAGCAGCTTAGTCCTATTCGGAGAGACCCAGTACTTC. It codes for CASSLVLFGETQYF. Complete variable domain (other parts from reference TRBV11-2 and TRBJ2-5): EAGVAQSPRYKIIEKRQSVAFWCNPISGHATLYWYQQILGQGPKLLIQFQNNGVVDDSQLPKDRFSAERLKGVDSTLKIQPAKLEDSAVYLCASSLVLFGETQYFGPGTRLLVL.

V is TRBV7-9 and J is TRBJ2-3; D uncertain. This CDR3 is built from 12 residues. Trimming took off 2 bases at V and 10 bases at J, with 10 bases between the two ends. Germline CDR1 SEHNR, CDR2 FQNEAQ (reference sequence). The CDR3 reads CASSLTDRSQYF. CDR3 coding DNA: TGTGCCAGCAGCTTAACCGACCGATCGCAGTATTTT.

The chain has TRBV6-5 and TRBJ2-3, with a tentative D call TRBD1 (6 bases). CDR1 MNHEY and CDR2 SVGAGI come from the germline V gene. The V and J ends lost 6 bases and 2 bases respectively, with 15 bases between them. This CDR3 is built from 15 residues. CDR3 residues: CASSPQGLITDTQYF. The CDR3 nucleotides read TGTGCCAGCAGCCCGCAGGGGTTAATCACAGATACGCAGTATTTT.

This clone was recorded a few times. This sequence joins TRBV5-1 and TRBJ1-1; D is ambiguous. The germline V gene encodes CDR1 SGHRS and CDR2 YFSETQ. This CDR3 region has 14 residues. The V end lost 4 bases, the J end lost 0 bases, and 10 bases lay between the germline ends. CDR3 coding DNA: TGCGCCAGCAGCCCCCAGACCATGAACACTGAAGCTTTCTTT. This gives the protein CASSPQTMNTEAFF. Variable domain in full (rest from reference TRBV5-1 and TRBJ1-1): KAGVTQTPRYLIKTRGQQVTLSCSPISGHRSVSWYQQTPGQGLQFLFEYFSETQRNKGNFPGRFSGRQFSNSRSEMNVSTLELGDSALYLCASSPQTMNTEAFFGQGTRLTVV.

The genes are TRBV4-3 and TRBJ1-1; 8 nucleotides align to TRBD1. Per germline, CDR1 LGHNA and CDR2 YSLEER. CDR3 size: 16 residues. The trim removed 2 bases at V and 5 bases at J, leaving 10 bases unmatched. The CDR3 spells CASSQLIQGGSTEAFF. In DNA form, the CDR3 reads TGCGCCAGCAGCCAACTTATACAGGGGGGGAGTACTGAAGCTTTCTTT.

Turning to this clone: This CDR3 is also generated by other DNA sequences in the sample. The V call is TRBV6-5, the J call TRBJ2-2; D is uncertain. Per the germline V gene, CDR1 is MNHEY and CDR2 is SVGAGI. The CDR3 is 14 amino acids. V was shortened by 0 bases and J by 5 bases, with 7 bases between the two germline ends. CDR3 residues: CASSYSRRTGELFF. The CDR3, as DNA: TGTGCCAGCAGTTACTCGAGGCGGACCGGGGAGCTGTTTTTT.

This clone appeared a few times. J is TRBJ2-2 and V is TRBV10-3; a possible D gene is TRBD1 (6 bases). V lost 2 bases and J 3 bases, leaving 7 bases between the germline ends. Germline CDR1 is ENHRY and CDR2 is SYGVKD. CDR3 length: 14 residues. CDR3 in DNA: TGTGCCATCAGTGAGCAGGGGCACACCGGGGAGCTGTTTTTT. Translation: CAISEQGHTGELFF.

The genes are TRBV30 and TRBJ2-7; D is perhaps TRBD2 (6 bases). Trimming left V 7 bases short and J 6 bases short, with 10 bases between. Germline CDR1 is GTSNPN and CDR2 is SVGIG (reference sequence). CDR3 length equals 10 residues. CDR3 in amino acids: CASGVSEQYF. The CDR3 DNA follows: TGTGCCTCGGGGGTCAGCGAGCAGTACTTC.

The V call is TRBV6-5, the J call TRBJ1-2; D unresolved. Germline values: CDR1 MNHEY, CDR2 SVGAGI. CDR3 length equals 15 residues. The ends were cut back, 2 bases at V and 4 bases at J, with 14 bases in the middle. This CDR3 reads CASSYDRNLGYGYTF. CDR3 sequence (DNA): TGTGCCAGCAGTTACGACCGCAATTTGGGCTATGGCTACACCTTC.

The rearrangement links TRBV11-3 to TRBJ1-1; perhaps TRBD1 as D (6 bases). With 4 bases removed from V and 1 base from J, the gap between germline ends came to 13 bases. The CDR3 loop spans 15 amino acids. Germline V gene lookup returns CDR1 SGHNT and CDR2 YENEEA. CDR3 sequence (DNA): TGTGCCAGCAGCTCGCGGCGGACAGCGAACACTGAAGCTTTCTTT. It is translated as CASSSRRTANTEAFF.